This T cell receptor (beta chain) was documented in a study of CD8+CD57+ T cells in acquired aplastic anemia (dated by TCRdb to the late 2010s). About the full investigation: DNA extracted from sorted CD4+ and CD8+ cells had a mean of roughly 3 ug, with a range of about 0.2 to 30 ug. CD8+CD57+ expansion was defined as a frequency above the mean frequency observed in healthy subjects.

CDR1 LNHNV and CDR2 YYDKDF are derived from the germline V gene (reference sequence). The V end loses 0 bases and the J end loses 0 bases, and a stretch of 6 bases separates them. Inclusive of the bounding cysteine and phenylalanine, the CDR3 is 15 residues long. CDR3 DNA is the only sequence kept; it has 45 bases, read in frame from the first base. Broad study findings and their caveats: CD8+ Simpson's diversity did not differ significantly between patients and healthy controls (P=0.060). Approximately 31 CD8+ CDR3 sequences were found in both patients and controls but appeared to be highly expressed in patients and within the immunodominant clones of the patients.

This clonotype came up a few times. What antigen it recognizes has not been identified. No qualities accompany the bases; no much larger clone lies one base away. Genomic DNA was used as template for profiling of TCR beta VDJ combinations and CDR3 sequences. An Illumina HiSeq 2000 was used for TCR repertoire sequencing. Processing in the source paper ran as follows. Repertoires were assessed using TRBV/TRBJ rearrangement plots, CDR3 size and DJ length profiles, and Simpson's diversity index. The most abundant DNA sequence in the deep sequencing data was defined as the immunodominant clone. CDR3 amino acid sequences were screened for sharing across subjects and compared with published repertoires and the VDJdb database. TCRdb reanalyzed the raw reads on its own, using fastp at Q25 for trimming and MiXCR for clone calling, and kept in-frame beta chains. Duplicate CDR3 protein sequences are folded into a single record with the most common DNA and genes. TCRdb's processing, not the study's, gives the V and J calls here. The sample yields about 150,000 distinct CDR3 sequences; approximately 51% were counted once. The ten top clones hold 2.5% to 3.5% of the sample.

The patients picked for sequencing were ones in whom flow cytometry had shown an expansion of CD8+CD57+ cells. Every patient had a diagnosis of severe acquired aplastic anemia based on International Study of Aplastic Anemia and Agranulocytosis and Camitta criteria. Patients had received no therapy at the time of blood sampling. TCR repertoires of sorted CD4+ and CD8+ blood T cells from severe aplastic anemia patients and healthy subjects were deep-sequenced in the study. Patients were enrolled under clinicaltrials.gov protocols 00001620, 01623167, 00001397, 00071045, 00081523 and 00961064 in the USA. Ficoll-Paque density gradient centrifugation was used to isolate peripheral blood mononuclear cells. Before DNA extraction, CD4+ and CD8+ T cells were sorted with FACS or magnetic beads.

The receptor comes from a human donor with aplastic anemia. Sequences were obtained from sorted CD4+, CD8+, or CD8+CD57+ T cells (not recorded which) from PBMCs. The sequence is built from TRBV15 and TRBJ1-3; the D gene is not confidently resolved. The DNA sequence follows: TGTGCCACCAGCAGAGATCACAGCTCTGGAAACACCATATATTTT. This yields the protein CATSRDHSSGNTIYF.